The 19 T cell receptor beta chains below were found in one sample sequenced in a study of blood T cell repertoires in COVID-19. Sequenced by immunoSEQ multiplex PCR; TCRdb stores in-frame clones only, minus some. Among 150,000 to 200,000 clones listed, around four fifths were seen once. The material sequenced was peripheral blood. The receptors come from a woman older than 75 with COVID-19, enrolled during active disease.

The chain joins TRBV28 to TRBJ1-1; D gene ambiguous. With 6 bases removed from V and 1 base from J, the gap between germline ends came to 9 bases. The CDR3 is 13 amino acids. The germline V gene encodes CDR1 MDHEN and CDR2 SYDVKM. As DNA, the CDR3 is TGTGCCAGCAGCATACACGAGAACACTGAAGCTTTCTTT. Protein product: CASSIHENTEAFF.

The DNA of the CDR3 is TGCGCCAGCAGCCTACTTCCTTCCTCCACAGATACGCAGTATTTT. This encodes CASSLLPSSTDTQYF. V is TRBV5-1 and J is TRBJ2-3; D ambiguous. The CDR3 is 15 amino acids. Germline CDR1 SGHRS, CDR2 YFSETQ. V was clipped by 4 bases and J by 2 bases, with 14 bases between them.

This chain connects TRBV14 to TRBJ1-5; D might be TRBD1 (6 bases). The V gene lost 4 bases and the J gene lost 2 bases, with 9 bases spanning the gap. The CDR3 has 14 residues. Germline loops: CDR1 SGHDN, CDR2 FVKESK. The CDR3, as DNA: TGTGCCAGCAGCCGAGGGGGTGGCAATCAGCCCCAGCATTTT. Encoded protein: CASSRGGGNQPQHF.

The chain is built from TRBV19 and TRBJ1-5; 10 positions match TRBD1. Germline lookup yields CDR1 LNHDA and CDR2 SQIVND (reference sequence). The V gene end was trimmed by 5 bases and the J gene end by 2 bases; junction bases not matched to a gene: 6. CDR3 length: 16 residues. CDR3 DNA: TGTGCCAGTAGTGTCGACAGGGGGCCGGGCAATCAGCCCCAGCATTTT. Translated, it gives CASSVDRGPGNQPQHF.

The J gene is TRBJ1-1, the V gene TRBV7-9; D may be TRBD1 (5 bases). Trimming removed 5 bases from V and 8 bases from J, with 12 bases in between. This CDR3 contains 12 residues. Germline lookup yields CDR1 SEHNR and CDR2 FQNEAQ (reference sequence). CDR3 sequence: CASSLGHAEAFF. Here the CDR3 DNA reads TGTGCCAGCAGCCTAGGACATGCCGAAGCTTTCTTT.

The chain employs TRBV6-5 and TRBJ2-1; a possible D gene is TRBD1 (6 bases). Germline assignment: CDR1 MNHEY and CDR2 SVGAGI. The CDR3 runs to 14 residues. V lost 7 bases and J lost 1, with 11 bases in between. The CDR3, as DNA: TGTGCCAGCAACACAGGGAGATCCTACAATGAGCAGTTCTTC. This translates into CASNTGRSYNEQFF.

This clone has just one count. The chain is built from TRBV9 and TRBJ1-1; 9 bases match TRBD1. Germline trimming cut 7 bases from V and 0 bases from J; bases unmatched to any gene: 16. The CDR3 has 18 amino acids. Per germline, CDR1 SGDLS and CDR2 YYNGEE. The CDR3 DNA sequence: TGTGCCAGCTCCCGATCGGTAAGAACAGGGGGCATGAACACTGAAGCTTTCTTT. It codes for CASSRSVRTGGMNTEAFF.

This sequence joins TRBV12-3 or TRBV12-4 and TRBJ1-2; a possible D gene is TRBD1 (5 bases). The CDR3 covers 11 residues. The V end was cut by 8 bases, the J end by 5 bases, with 9 bases between. CDR3 sequence reads: CASGGGYGYTF. CDR3 nucleotides: TGTGCCAGCGGCGGGGGGTATGGCTACACCTTC.

The chain uses TRBV3-1 (or the pseudogene TRBV3-2) and TRBJ2-7, with 7 positions matching TRBD1. The germline V gene has CDR1 LGHDT and CDR2 YNNKEL (reference sequence). With 4 bases clipped from V and 5 bases from J, the junction kept 11 bases outside the gene matches. The CDR3 is 15 amino acids. CDR3 loop: CASSRTAQGYHEQYF. The DNA of the CDR3 is TGTGCCAGCAGCCGGACGGCACAGGGGTACCACGAGCAGTACTTC.

The genes are TRBV9 and TRBJ2-3; TRBD2 might be the D (7 bases). The CDR3 has 17 amino acids. The V gene lost 1 base and the J gene lost 2 bases, with 17 bases spanning the gap. The germline V gene has CDR1 SGDLS and CDR2 YYNGEE. The CDR3 region is CASSVSLLGGHTDTQYF. The CDR3 nucleotides read TGTGCCAGCAGCGTAAGTTTACTCGGGGGGCACACAGATACGCAGTATTTT. The full variable domain, with the rest looked up from reference TRBV9 and TRBJ2-3, is DSGVTQTPKHLITATGQRVTLRCSPRSGDLSVYWYQQSLDQGLQFLIQYYNGEERAKGNILERFSAQQFPDLHSELNLSSLELGDSALYFCASSVSLLGGHTDTQYFGPGTRLTVL.

The chain couples TRBV24-1 to TRBJ1-1, with 8 nucleotides matching TRBD1. Trimming took 12 bases from V and 0 from J; bases not matched to a gene: 11. This CDR3 is 15 amino acids long. The germline V gene has CDR1 KGHDR and CDR2 SFDVKD. DNA of the CDR3: TGTGCCGTAAGGGGGACAGGAGACATGAACACTGAAGCTTTCTTT. Translating it yields CAVRGTGDMNTEAFF.

This chain links TRBV18 with TRBJ2-7; no clear D. Germline V gene lookup returns CDR1 KGHSH and CDR2 LQKENI. With 4 bases removed from V and 6 bases from J, the gap between germline ends came to 13 bases. The CDR3 is made up of 13 amino acids. The CDR3 loop reads CASSLSLQVEQYF. CDR3 sequence (DNA): TGTGCCAGCTCACTTTCCCTCCAGGTCGAGCAGTACTTC.

This clone was seen just once. Compared with germline, one end of the junction differs, possibly owing to a read error. The J gene is TRBJ2-7, the V gene TRBV7-7, with D possibly TRBD2 on 5 matching bases. The V gene's germline CDR1 is SSHAT and CDR2 FNYEAQ (reference sequence). CDR3 size: 13 residues. CDR3 in amino acids: CASSLTGSGEQYF. The CDR3 DNA sequence: TGTGCTAGCAGCCTGACGGGGAGCGGAGAGCAGTACTTC.

The chain carries TRBV29-1 and TRBJ2-5; D remains ambiguous. The CDR3 length is 14 residues. Germline V gene data show CDR1 as SQVTM and CDR2 as ANQGSEA. The germline V and J ends were trimmed by 1 base and 2 bases, with 11 bases remaining between them. The CDR3 here is CSVEGAGRQETQYF. CDR3 bases: TGCAGCGTTGAAGGGGCCGGAAGGCAAGAGACCCAGTACTTC.

This clone came up many times. The gene calls are TRBV7-9 and TRBJ2-1; possible D gene TRBD2, 6 bases. V dropped 1 base and J dropped 10 bases, with 17 bases sitting between them. CDR1 and CDR2 (germline): SEHNR, FQNEAQ (reference sequence). The CDR3 extends over 15 amino acids. Here the CDR3 reads CASSLDSLGGVEQFF. The CDR3 bases are TGTGCCAGCAGCTTAGACTCCCTCGGGGGTGTGGAGCAGTTCTTC.

The J gene is TRBJ2-7, the V gene TRBV5-6; D might be TRBD2 (5 bases). Germline values: CDR1 SGHDT, CDR2 YYEEEE. The V end lost 4 bases, the J end lost 6 bases, and 17 bases lay between the germline ends. The CDR3 length is 14 residues. The CDR3 sequence is CASSRPSYGPEQYF. The CDR3 region has the DNA TGTGCCAGCAGCAGGCCTAGCTATGGGCCCGAGCAGTACTTC.

This clone was seen a handful of times. This chain connects TRBV5-1 to TRBJ2-5; the D is unclear. This CDR3 has 15 residues. The V gene lost 1 base and the J gene lost 4 bases, with 14 bases spanning the gap. Germline CDR1 and CDR2: SGHRS and YFSETQ. CDR3 sequence: CASSLIRSIGETQYF. The DNA for the CDR3 is TGCGCCAGCAGCTTGATTCGCTCAATCGGAGAGACCCAGTACTTC.

The rearrangement joins TRBV5-1 to TRBJ1-1; no firm D call. The CDR3 spans 14 residues. Germline lookup yields CDR1 SGHRS and CDR2 YFSETQ. With 3 bases removed from V and 7 bases from J, the gap between germline ends came to 16 bases. CDR3 protein: CASSSAPGIGEAFF. The DNA for the CDR3 is TGCGCCAGCAGCTCGGCCCCCGGGATAGGTGAAGCTTTCTTT.

The chain employs TRBV5-1 and TRBJ2-7; TRBD1 is a possible D gene (5 bases). V was cut by 0 bases and J by 2 bases, with 12 bases left in between. From germline, CDR1 is SGHRS and CDR2 YFSETQ. The CDR3 contains 15 residues. The CDR3 spells CASSLEAAGTYEQYF. The CDR3, as DNA: TGCGCCAGCAGCTTGGAAGCCGCAGGGACCTACGAGCAGTACTTC.